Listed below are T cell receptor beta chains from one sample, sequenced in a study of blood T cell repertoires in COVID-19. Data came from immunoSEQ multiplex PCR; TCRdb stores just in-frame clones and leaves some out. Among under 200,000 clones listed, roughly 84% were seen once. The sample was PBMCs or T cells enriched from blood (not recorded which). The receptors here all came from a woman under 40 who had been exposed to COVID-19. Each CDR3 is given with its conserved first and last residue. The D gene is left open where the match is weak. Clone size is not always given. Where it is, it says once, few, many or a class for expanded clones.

cdr3_nt: TGTGCCAGCAGCCAAGAGCAAGCGGGGATCTACAATGAGCAGTTCTTC
cdr3_aa: CASSQEQAGIYNEQFF
v_call: TRBV3-1/TRBV3-2
d_call: TRBD2
clone_size: NA
cdr3_length: 16
j_call: TRBJ2-1

cdr3_nt: TGTGCCAGCATGGGGCGAGGGGGGGCAGGCTACGAGCAGTACTTC
cdr3_aa: CASMGRGGAGYEQYF
v_call: TRBV2
d_call: NA
clone_size: NA
cdr3_length: 15
j_call: TRBJ2-7

cdr3_nt: TGTGCCAGCAGTCCAAGACAGGCTCCCGAGGGCTACACCTTC
cdr3_aa: CASSPRQAPEGYTF
v_call: TRBV3-1/TRBV3-2
d_call: NA
clone_size: NA
cdr3_length: 14
j_call: TRBJ1-2

cdr3_nt: TGTGCCAGCCGACTTGGGGCAGCGCCTGAAGCTTTCTTT
cdr3_aa: CASRLGAAPEAFF
v_call: TRBV6-5
d_call: NA
clone_size: NA
cdr3_length: 13
j_call: TRBJ1-1

cdr3_nt: TGTGCCAGCAGTTCCCGGGAGAACACTGAAGCTTTCTTT
cdr3_aa: CASSSRENTEAFF
v_call: TRBV6-2/TRBV6-3
d_call: NA
clone_size: NA
cdr3_length: 13
j_call: TRBJ1-1

cdr3_nt: TGTGCCACCAGTAGGACTAGCGGGGGCCACGAGCAGTACTTC
cdr3_aa: CATSRTSGGHEQYF
v_call: TRBV15
d_call: TRBD2
clone_size: NA
cdr3_length: 14
j_call: TRBJ2-7

cdr3_nt: TGTGCTAGTGGTCGGGGGACAGCAACTAATGAAAAACTGTTTTTT
cdr3_aa: CASGRGTATNEKLFF
v_call: TRBV12-5
d_call: TRBD1
clone_size: NA
cdr3_length: 15
j_call: TRBJ1-4

cdr3_nt: TGTGCCAGCAGCCCGGACAGGGTAGGTCAGCCCCAGCATTTT
cdr3_aa: CASSPDRVGQPQHF
v_call: TRBV11-2
d_call: TRBD1
clone_size: NA
cdr3_length: 14
j_call: TRBJ1-5

cdr3_nt: TGCGCCAGCAGCCGAACGACAGGGGGCGGCTATGGCTACACCTTC
cdr3_aa: CASSRTTGGGYGYTF
v_call: TRBV4-1
d_call: TRBD1
clone_size: NA
cdr3_length: 15
j_call: TRBJ1-2

cdr3_nt: TGTGCCAGCAACATTAGGGGGGGGGATACGCAGTATTTT
cdr3_aa: CASNIRGGDTQYF
v_call: TRBV12-3/TRBV12-4
d_call: NA
clone_size: NA
cdr3_length: 13
j_call: TRBJ2-3

cdr3_nt: TGTGCCAGCAGCCCAGGCAGGGGCGAGGTATCCACTGAAGCTTTCTTT
cdr3_aa: CASSPGRGEVSTEAFF
v_call: TRBV11-3
d_call: NA
clone_size: once
cdr3_length: 16
j_call: TRBJ1-1

cdr3_nt: TGTGCCAGCAGCCGCGATCACGGCTATGGCTACACCTTC
cdr3_aa: CASSRDHGYGYTF
v_call: TRBV11-1
d_call: NA
clone_size: many
cdr3_length: 13
j_call: TRBJ1-2

cdr3_nt: TGTGCCAGCAGCCCATCGGGACAGCTATATGGCTACACCTTC
cdr3_aa: CASSPSGQLYGYTF
v_call: TRBV7-2
d_call: TRBD1
clone_size: few
cdr3_length: 14
j_call: TRBJ1-2

cdr3_nt: TGCGCCAGCAGCACACAGGACGGGCGGTGGAATTTC
cdr3_aa: CASSTQDGRWNF
v_call: TRBV4-1
d_call: NA
clone_size: NA
cdr3_length: 12
j_call: TRBJ1-2

cdr3_nt: TGTGCCAGCAGCGTAGACAGGGACTATGGCTACACCTTC
cdr3_aa: CASSVDRDYGYTF
v_call: TRBV9
d_call: NA
clone_size: NA
cdr3_length: 13
j_call: TRBJ1-2

cdr3_nt: TGTGCCAGCAGGCCCCCCCGGGAAACCGGGGAGCTGTTTTTT
cdr3_aa: CASRPPRETGELFF
v_call: TRBV6-5
d_call: NA
clone_size: medium-sized
cdr3_length: 14
j_call: TRBJ2-2

cdr3_nt: TGTGCCAGCAGTGAATCGGGTCTAGGAAACAATGAGCAGTTCTTC
cdr3_aa: CASSESGLGNNEQFF
v_call: TRBV2
d_call: NA
clone_size: once
cdr3_length: 15
j_call: TRBJ2-1

cdr3_nt: TGTGCCAGCAATTACATGAACACTGAAGCTTTCTTT
cdr3_aa: CASNYMNTEAFF
v_call: TRBV19
d_call: NA
clone_size: NA
cdr3_length: 12
j_call: TRBJ1-1

cdr3_nt: TGTGCCAGGACACCAGGGTTGGGGCAAGAGACCCAGTACTTC
cdr3_aa: CARTPGLGQETQYF
v_call: TRBV19
d_call: NA
clone_size: NA
cdr3_length: 14
j_call: TRBJ2-5

cdr3_nt: TGTGCCAGCAGCTGGTCCGGGACACAACGCTACGAGCAGTACTTC
cdr3_aa: CASSWSGTQRYEQYF
v_call: TRBV13
d_call: NA
clone_size: NA
cdr3_length: 15
j_call: TRBJ2-7

cdr3_nt: TGTGCCAGCAGCTTAGCGGGGGCACTGGGCACTGAAGCTTTCTTT
cdr3_aa: CASSLAGALGTEAFF
v_call: TRBV7-2
d_call: NA
clone_size: NA
cdr3_length: 15
j_call: TRBJ1-1

cdr3_nt: TGTGCCAGCAGTGAAACCACAATAGACACTTTCTCTGGAAACACCATATATTTT
cdr3_aa: CASSETTIDTFSGNTIYF
v_call: TRBV25-1
d_call: NA
clone_size: NA
cdr3_length: 18
j_call: TRBJ1-3

cdr3_nt: TGTGCCAGTACCCGGACAGGGGCACAGCCCCAGCATTTT
cdr3_aa: CASTRTGAQPQHF
v_call: TRBV19
d_call: TRBD1
clone_size: NA
cdr3_length: 13
j_call: TRBJ1-5

cdr3_nt: TGCGCCAGCAGCCAAGATTCGTCGGGGGTCGCGGGAAACACCATATATTTT
cdr3_aa: CASSQDSSGVAGNTIYF
v_call: TRBV4-1
d_call: NA
clone_size: NA
cdr3_length: 17
j_call: TRBJ1-3

cdr3_nt: TGTGCTAGTGGTTTGGTACCCGACAGGGAAGGCGGCTACACCTTC
cdr3_aa: CASGLVPDREGGYTF
v_call: TRBV12-5
d_call: TRBD1
clone_size: NA
cdr3_length: 15
j_call: TRBJ1-2

cdr3_nt: TGTGCCAGCAGCGTAGGGCCGGGACAGAGATACGAGCAGTACTTC
cdr3_aa: CASSVGPGQRYEQYF
v_call: TRBV9
d_call: TRBD1
clone_size: NA
cdr3_length: 15
j_call: TRBJ2-7

cdr3_nt: TGTGCCAGCAGCTTAGGCGGCCCCTTGGGCACAGATACGCAGTATTTT
cdr3_aa: CASSLGGPLGTDTQYF
v_call: TRBV7-2
d_call: NA
clone_size: NA
cdr3_length: 16
j_call: TRBJ2-3